These T cell receptor beta chains were read from a single sample in a study of shared clonotypes between healthy human individuals. The method was immunoSEQ multiplex PCR; TCRdb's version includes in-frame clones alone and lacks a portion of them. The sample shows hundreds of thousands of clones, around 76% of them seen only once. The sample taken for sequencing was PBMCs. The receptors originated from a middle-aged woman in good health. Some clones in this sample may be carry-over from other donors' samples. Each CDR3 is given with its conserved first and last residue. D genes are given only for firm matches. Rows may omit the clone size; those that give it use once, few, many or a size class.

clone_size	v_call	j_call	d_call	cdr3_nt	cdr3_aa
NA	TRBV10-1	TRBJ2-1	NA	TGCGCCAGCAGTGATACTAGCAATGAGCAGTTCTTC	CASSDTSNEQFF
NA	TRBV7-6	TRBJ2-7	TRBD1	TGTGCCAGCAGCCCTGGACAGGAGAACTCCTACGAGCAGTACTTC	CASSPGQENSYEQYF
few	TRBV7-9	TRBJ1-1	NA	TGTGCCAGCAGCTTGGGGGTTCCGGAGGCTTTCTTT	CASSLGVPEAFF
NA	TRBV9	TRBJ2-5	NA	TGTGCCAGCAGCGTAGGTGGGGGAGGAGAGACCCAGTACTTC	CASSVGGGGETQYF
NA	TRBV7-2	TRBJ2-7	NA	TGTGCCAGCAGCTTAGCGCTGAGCTCCTACGAGCAGTACTTC	CASSLALSSYEQYF
NA	TRBV6-5	TRBJ2-7	NA	TGTGCCAGCAGTTACTCGCGCCAACTCCGCTACGAGCAGTACTTC	CASSYSRQLRYEQYF
NA	TRBV7-9	TRBJ2-7	NA	TGTGCCAGCAGCCTGACAGTACTCTACGAGCAGTACTTC	CASSLTVLYEQYF
NA	TRBV11-2	TRBJ2-1	NA	TGTGCCAGCAGCTTAGATGGTTGGGGGGAAGAGCAGTTCTTC	CASSLDGWGEEQFF
NA	TRBV14	TRBJ2-7	NA	TGTGCCAGCAGCCAAGAGGGGTACGAGCAGTACTTC	CASSQEGYEQYF
many	TRBV7-3	TRBJ2-2	NA	TGTGCCAGCAGCTTAATAGGGTCCGGGGAGCTGTTTTTT	CASSLIGSGELFF
NA	TRBV19	TRBJ1-5	TRBD1	TGTGCCAGTAGTACAATAGGGGGCCGGTTGCCCCAGCATTTT	CASSTIGGRLPQHF
NA	TRBV28	TRBJ2-2	TRBD2	TGTGCCAGCAGTTTCCTTATATGGCATGGGACTAGCGGCCAAGGGAACACCGGGGAGCTGTTTTTT	CASSFLIWHGTSGQGNTGELFF
NA	TRBV18	TRBJ2-7	NA	TGTGCCAGCTCACCGGGACCCTTCTACGAGCAGTACTTC	CASSPGPFYEQYF
NA	TRBV21-1	TRBJ1-1	NA	TGTGCCAGCAGCACCCAAAGTTGGGGGGACACTGAAGCTTTCTTT	CASSTQSWGDTEAFF
NA	TRBV7-2	TRBJ1-5	NA	TGTGCCAGCAGCCCCCATACCAGCAATCAGCCCCAGCATTTT	CASSPHTSNQPQHF